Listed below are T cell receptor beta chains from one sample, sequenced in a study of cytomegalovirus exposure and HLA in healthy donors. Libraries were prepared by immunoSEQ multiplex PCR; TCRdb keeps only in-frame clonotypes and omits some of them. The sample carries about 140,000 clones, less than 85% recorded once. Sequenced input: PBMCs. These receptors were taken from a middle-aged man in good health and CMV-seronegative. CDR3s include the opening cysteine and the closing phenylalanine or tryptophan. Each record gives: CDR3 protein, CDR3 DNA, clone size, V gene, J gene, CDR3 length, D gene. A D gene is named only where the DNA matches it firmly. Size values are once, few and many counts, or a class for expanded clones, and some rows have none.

CASSLGVSRYTEAFF	TGTGCCAGCAGCTTAGGGGTGTCGAGGTACACTGAAGCTTTCTTT	.	TRBV11-2	TRBJ1-1	15	.
CASSQAPMGGGEDTQYF	TGCGCCAGCAGCCAAGCCCCGATGGGCGGGGGGGAGGATACGCAGTATTTT	.	TRBV4-1	TRBJ2-3	17	TRBD2
CASSLSLAGPETQYF	TGTGCCAGCAGCTTATCACTAGCGGGGCCAGAGACCCAGTACTTC	.	TRBV7-2	TRBJ2-5	15	TRBD2
CASSFNRYQPQHF	TGTGCCAGCAGCTTTAACAGGTATCAGCCCCAGCATTTT	.	TRBV7-9	TRBJ1-5	13	.
CASSELPRRDSNTGELFF	TGTGCCAGCAGCGAACTCCCCCGGCGGGATTCGAACACCGGGGAGCTGTTTTTT	.	TRBV9	TRBJ2-2	18	.
CASSQGTGSLYGYTF	TGTGCCAGCAGCCAAGGGACAGGGTCCTTATATGGCTACACCTTC	.	TRBV14	TRBJ1-2	15	TRBD1
CSAGTTYEQYF	TGCAGTGCTGGGACTACTTACGAGCAGTACTTC	once	TRBV20-1	TRBJ2-7	11	TRBD2
CASSLALWGGNTEAFF	TGTGCCAGCAGCTTAGCCCTGTGGGGGGGGAACACTGAAGCTTTCTTT	.	TRBV11-2	TRBJ1-1	16	.
CASSPVFGQYNEQFF	TGTGCCAGCTCACCAGTCTTCGGACAATACAATGAGCAGTTCTTC	.	TRBV18	TRBJ2-1	15	.
CASPNPGQQDYGYTF	TGTGCCAGCCCTAATCCGGGACAGCAAGACTATGGCTACACCTTC	.	TRBV2	TRBJ1-2	15	TRBD1
CASSHSVGETYEQYF	TGCGCCAGCAGCCACTCCGTGGGCGAGACCTACGAGCAGTACTTC	few	TRBV4-1	TRBJ2-7	15	.
CASSNWTVYGYTF	TGTGCCAGCAGCAACTGGACAGTCTATGGCTACACCTTC	few	TRBV21-1	TRBJ1-2	13	.
CAWRGGGTYEQYF	TGTGCCTGGAGAGGCGGGGGAACTTACGAGCAGTACTTC	.	TRBV30	TRBJ2-7	13	TRBD2
CASSTQGWNTEAFF	TGTGCCAGCAGTACACAGGGGTGGAACACTGAAGCTTTCTTT	once	TRBV6-1	TRBJ1-1	14	TRBD1
CASSEGLLTDTQYF	TGTGCCAGCAGTGAGGGACTACTCACAGATACGCAGTATTTT	.	TRBV6-1	TRBJ2-3	14	TRBD2
CASSTSTGDGEGYTF	TGTGCCAGCAGCACGTCGACAGGGGATGGAGAGGGCTACACCTTC	once	TRBV9	TRBJ1-2	15	TRBD1
CASSQTYSSTDTQYF	TGTGCCAGTAGCCAAACTTACTCTAGCACAGATACGCAGTATTTT	.	TRBV19	TRBJ2-3	15	.
CASSFGRSSYNEQFF	TGTGCCAGCAGCTTTGGCAGAAGCTCCTACAATGAGCAGTTCTTC	.	TRBV7-8	TRBJ2-1	15	.
CASSLTGGTYEQYF	TGCGCCAGCAGCTTGACTGGCGGAACCTACGAGCAGTACTTC	.	TRBV5-1	TRBJ2-7	14	.
CASSSTSGVYEQYF	TGTGCCAGCAGCTCAACTAGCGGGGTCTACGAGCAGTACTTC	.	TRBV7-9	TRBJ2-7	14	TRBD2
CASSAAGSKDTQYF	TGCGCCAGCAGTGCGGCGGGGTCCAAAGATACGCAGTATTTT	.	TRBV10-2	TRBJ2-3	14	.
CASSSRLAGGSTDTQYF	TGTGCCAGCAGCTCACGCTTAGCGGGGGGGAGCACAGATACGCAGTATTTT	.	TRBV7-2	TRBJ2-3	17	TRBD2
CASGFGQGAGGELFF	TGTGCTAGTGGTTTTGGACAGGGGGCCGGCGGGGAGCTGTTTTTT	.	TRBV12-5	TRBJ2-2	15	TRBD1
CASSQVAQETQYF	TGCGCCAGCAGCCAAGTAGCCCAAGAGACCCAGTACTTC	.	TRBV4-1	TRBJ2-5	13	.
CASSFTVLAGSYEQYF	TGTGCCAGCAGTTTCACCGTCCTAGCGGGGTCCTACGAGCAGTACTTC	few	TRBV6-5	TRBJ2-7	16	TRBD2
CASSEAGGQPQHF	TGTGCCAGCTCCGAGGCGGGAGGGCAGCCCCAGCATTTT	.	TRBV6-4	TRBJ1-5	13	.
CATGFLGYF	TGTGCCACAGGATTTCTCGGGTACTTC	.	TRBV5-5	TRBJ2-5	9	.
CASSLAGQGRAGAPLGNYEQYF	TGCGCCAGCAGCTTGGCGGGACAGGGGAGAGCGGGAGCCCCGTTGGGGAACTACGAGCAGTACTTC	.	TRBV5-1	TRBJ2-7	22	TRBD1
CASSQRVTEKLFF	TGCGCCAGCAGCCAGAGGGTTACTGAAAAACTGTTTTTT	.	TRBV4-1	TRBJ1-4	13	.
CASSFAVSASGGTDTQYF	TGTGCCAGCAGTTTTGCTGTTTCCGCTAGCGGGGGCACAGATACGCAGTATTTT	.	TRBV28	TRBJ2-3	18	TRBD2
CASSERGNSGYEQYF	TGTGCCAGCAGTGAACGGGGAAACAGCGGCTACGAGCAGTACTTC	.	TRBV6-1	TRBJ2-7	15	.
CASSSPRGSGNTGELFF	TGTGCCAGCAGTTCCCCAAGGGGGAGTGGGAACACCGGGGAGCTGTTTTTT	.	TRBV28	TRBJ2-2	17	.
CASSMGTASISYNEQFF	TGTGCCAGTAGTATGGGGACAGCCTCTATCTCCTACAATGAGCAGTTCTTC	.	TRBV19	TRBJ2-1	17	TRBD1
CASSPVGGRETQYF	TGTGCCAGCAGTCCAGTAGGGGGACGGGAGACCCAGTACTTC	.	TRBV6-5	TRBJ2-5	14	.
CASSQQIGGGGLADTQYF	TGCGCCAGCAGCCAACAAATCGGAGGGGGGGGCCTCGCAGATACGCAGTATTTT	.	TRBV4-3	TRBJ2-3	18	.
CASREEVDSYEQYF	TGCGCCAGCAGGGAGGAGGTGGATTCCTACGAGCAGTACTTC	.	TRBV5-1	TRBJ2-7	14	.
CASSQEGPGGLAKNIQYF	TGCGCCAGCAGCCAAGAGGGTCCAGGAGGGTTAGCCAAAAACATTCAGTACTTC	.	TRBV4-1	TRBJ2-4	18	.
CASSTENQPQHF	TGTGCCAGCTCAACGGAGAATCAGCCCCAGCATTTT	.	TRBV5-6	TRBJ1-5	12	.
CASSFVPGYGGYQETQYF	TGTGCCAGCAGCTTCGTACCAGGGTATGGGGGGTACCAAGAGACCCAGTACTTC	once	TRBV7-9	TRBJ2-5	18	.
CASSPNRDRVSDTQYF	TGTGCCAGCAGCCCCAACCGGGACAGGGTCTCAGATACGCAGTATTTT	few	TRBV14	TRBJ2-3	16	TRBD1
CASSFRDSAYEQYF	TGCGCCAGCAGCTTTCGGGACTCCGCCTACGAGCAGTACTTC	.	TRBV5-1	TRBJ2-7	14	.
CASSIPGGAREAFF	TGTGCCAGTAGTATCCCCGGGGGGGCACGCGAAGCTTTCTTT	few	TRBV19	TRBJ1-1	14	.